This is a list of T cell receptor beta chains from one sample in a study of control samples from healthy donors and cancer patients. Libraries were prepared by immunoSEQ multiplex PCR; TCRdb keeps only in-frame clonotypes and omits some of them. The sample has 45,000 to 60,000 clones, 75% to 90% seen once; the top ten hold 9.5% to 13%. What was sequenced was blood. The source is a man aged 65-85 years in good health. Both conserved end residues are part of each CDR3. The D gene is left open where the match is weak. Where a row states a size, it is once, few, many or the class of an expanded clone; other rows omit it.

>TRBV5-8|TRBJ2-7|NA|TRBD1
CASSLEAGQGVYEQYF
TGTGCCAGCAGCTTGGAGGCAGGACAGGGGGTTTACGAGCAGTACTTC
>TRBV4-2|TRBJ2-5|few|TRBD2
CASSSREARETQYF
TGTGCCAGCAGCTCGCGGGAGGCCAGAGAGACCCAGTACTTC
>TRBV29-1|TRBJ2-3|NA|TRBD2
CSVGTRISDTQYF
TGCAGCGTGGGGACTAGGATCTCAGATACGCAGTATTTT
>TRBV6-5|TRBJ2-5|NA|NA
CASRWGSETQYF
TGTGCCAGCCGGTGGGGGTCGGAGACCCAGTACTTC
>TRBV6-2/TRBV6-3|TRBJ2-3|NA|NA
CASSYGTLASTDTQYF
TGTGCCAGCAGTTACGGGACCTTGGCCTCCACAGATACGCAGTATTTT
>TRBV7-6|TRBJ2-2|NA|TRBD2
CASSLAGTSTGELFF
TGTGCCAGCAGCTTGGCCGGGACTAGTACCGGGGAGCTGTTTTTT
>TRBV10-3|TRBJ2-1|NA|TRBD2
CAISESAALAGAYNEQFF
TGTGCCATCAGTGAGTCCGCAGCACTAGCGGGAGCTTATAATGAGCAGTTCTTC
>TRBV10-2|TRBJ2-3|NA|NA
CASSEPGTWSQYF
TGCGCCAGCAGTGAGCCGGGGACTTGGTCGCAGTATTTT
>TRBV19|TRBJ2-4|NA|NA
CASSIAAKGNKNIQYF
TGTGCCAGTAGTATAGCCGCGAAAGGGAACAAAAACATTCAGTACTTC
>TRBV5-1|TRBJ2-7|NA|NA
CASSGTSQPSYEQYF
TGCGCCAGCTCCGGTACCTCCCAGCCCTCCTACGAGCAGTACTTC
>TRBV5-1|TRBJ1-2|NA|TRBD1
CASSGGQGLSGYTF
TGCGCCAGCAGCGGGGGACAGGGGTTGTCTGGCTACACCTTC
>TRBV5-1|TRBJ2-7|once|TRBD1
CASSLAGDSYEQYF
TGCGCCAGCAGCTTAGCCGGGGACAGCTACGAGCAGTACTTC
>TRBV27|TRBJ1-4|NA|TRBD1
CASSLLGTGEKLFF
TGTGCCAGCAGTCTCCTTGGGACAGGTGAAAAACTGTTTTTT
>TRBV28|TRBJ1-1|NA|NA
CASSFDSTGLNTEAFF
TGTGCCAGCAGTTTTGATTCGACAGGACTGAACACTGAAGCTTTCTTT
>TRBV5-1|TRBJ2-7|NA|NA
CASSLAGAEESYEQYF
TGCGCCAGCAGCTTGGCCGGGGCAGAAGAGTCCTACGAGCAGTACTTC
>TRBV30|TRBJ1-1|NA|NA
CAWTQDYTEAFF
TGTGCCTGGACCCAGGATTACACTGAAGCTTTCTTT
>TRBV18|TRBJ2-5|NA|TRBD2
CASSPRGYAGGEETQYF
TGTGCCAGCTCACCACGGGGATATGCGGGAGGAGAGGAGACCCAGTACTTC
>TRBV7-2|TRBJ2-5|NA|TRBD2
CASSLQTSGGAETQYF
TGTGCCAGCAGCTTACAGACTAGCGGGGGGGCAGAGACCCAGTACTTC
>TRBV7-3|TRBJ1-1|NA|TRBD1
CASSSLAGGTEAFF
TGTGCCAGCAGCTCCCTAGCAGGGGGGACTGAAGCTTTCTTT
>TRBV2|TRBJ1-5|NA|NA
CASSAGQSNQPQHF
TGTGCCAGCAGCGCGGGACAATCAAATCAGCCCCAGCATTTT
>TRBV11-2|TRBJ2-3|NA|NA
CASSHGDTDTQYF
TGTGCCAGCAGCCATGGGGACACAGATACGCAGTATTTT
>TRBV7-8|TRBJ2-7|NA|NA
CASSRTVAYEQYF
TGTGCCAGCAGCCGGACAGTCGCCTACGAGCAGTACTTC
>TRBV2|TRBJ1-4|few|TRBD1
CASSWTGGDEKLFF
TGTGCCAGCAGCTGGACAGGGGGTGATGAAAAACTGTTTTTT
>TRBV7-2|TRBJ2-1|few|NA
CASSSHRVNEQFF
TGTGCCAGCAGCTCCCATAGGGTAAATGAGCAGTTCTTC
>TRBV5-4|TRBJ2-5|few|NA
CASSFRQGKETQYF
TGTGCCAGCAGCTTTAGGCAGGGCAAGGAGACCCAGTACTTC
>TRBV5-1|TRBJ1-4|once|TRBD1
CASSPGQGGEKLFF
TGCGCCAGCAGCCCGGGACAGGGGGGTGAAAAACTGTTTTTT
>TRBV7-2|TRBJ2-7|NA|TRBD2
CASSLTSGGAREQYF
TGTGCCAGCAGCTTGACTAGCGGGGGGGCACGGGAGCAGTACTTC
>TRBV11-2|TRBJ1-1|NA|NA
CASSPRDGRPEAFF
TGTGCCAGCAGCCCACGCGACGGCAGGCCTGAAGCTTTCTTT
>TRBV5-1|TRBJ2-7|NA|NA
CASADWGTYEQYF
TGCGCCAGCGCGGACTGGGGGACCTACGAGCAGTACTTC
>TRBV1|TRBJ2-1|once|NA
CTSSHGLAGGYNEQFF
TGCACCAGCAGCCATGGACTAGCGGGGGGGTACAATGAGCAGTTCTTC
>TRBV24-1|TRBJ2-1|NA|NA
CATSDPARALNEQFF
TGTGCCACCAGTGATCCCGCGAGGGCTCTCAATGAGCAGTTCTTC
>TRBV5-1|TRBJ1-2|NA|NA
CASSLDHRASNIYGYTF
TGCGCCAGCAGCTTGGACCACAGGGCTTCTAATATCTATGGCTACACCTTC
>TRBV19|TRBJ1-1|NA|NA
CASSNLGVETEAFF
TGTGCCAGTAGTAATCTCGGGGTAGAGACTGAAGCTTTCTTT
>TRBV12-3/TRBV12-4|TRBJ2-4|NA|NA
CASSLSSKNIQYF
TGTGCCAGCAGCCTTAGTTCCAAAAACATTCAGTACTTC
>TRBV6-6|TRBJ1-3|NA|NA
CASSPGQSGNTIYF
TGTGCCAGCAGCCCCGGTCAGTCAGGGAACACCATATATTTT
>TRBV19|TRBJ2-1|few|NA
CASSITRDTLEFF
TGTGCCAGTAGTATCACCCGGGACACCCTGGAGTTCTTC
>TRBV3-1/TRBV3-2|TRBJ1-1|NA|NA
CASSPRATEAFF
TGTGCCAGCAGCCCTCGGGCCACTGAAGCTTTCTTT